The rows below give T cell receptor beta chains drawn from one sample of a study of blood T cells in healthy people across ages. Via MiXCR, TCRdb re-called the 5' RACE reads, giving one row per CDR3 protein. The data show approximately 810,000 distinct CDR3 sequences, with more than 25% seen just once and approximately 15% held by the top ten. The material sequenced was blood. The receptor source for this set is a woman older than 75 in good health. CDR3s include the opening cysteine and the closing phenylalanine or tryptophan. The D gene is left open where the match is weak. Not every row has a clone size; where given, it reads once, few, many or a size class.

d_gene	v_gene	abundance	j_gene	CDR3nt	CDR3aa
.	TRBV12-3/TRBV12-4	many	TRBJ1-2	TGTGCCAGCATCCGAGGGGAGGGCTATGGCTACACCTTC	CASIRGEGYGYTF
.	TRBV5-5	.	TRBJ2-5	TGTGCCAGCAGCTTGAGCGCAGGGCCCGGTGAGCAGTACTTC	CASSLSAGPGEQYF
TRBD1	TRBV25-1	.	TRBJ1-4	TGTGCCAGCAGTGGTGACAGGGGATCGTCTGAAAAACGGTTTTTT	CASSGDRGSSEKRFF
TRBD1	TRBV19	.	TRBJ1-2	TGTGCCAGTAGAGCTCGAGGACAGGGGCTTTATGGCTACACCTTC	CASRARGQGLYGYTF
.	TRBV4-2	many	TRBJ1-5	TGTGCCAGCAGCCCCGACAGCCGCAATCAGCCCCAGCATTTT	CASSPDSRNQPQHF
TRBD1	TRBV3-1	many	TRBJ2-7	TGTGCCAGCAGCCAAGCAGGGGGTCCCTATTACGAGCAGTACTTC	CASSQAGGPYYEQYF
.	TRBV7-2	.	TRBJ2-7	TGTGCCAGCAGTACCGGTGGCTTCTACGAGCAGTACTTC	CASSTGGFYEQYF
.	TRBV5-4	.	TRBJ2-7	TGTGCCAGCGGCTTGGAGGCAGGACCCTCCTACGAGCAGTACTTC	CASGLEAGPSYEQYF
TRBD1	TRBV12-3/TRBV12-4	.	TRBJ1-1	TGTGCCAGCAGCCTCGGACAGGGACAGGACACTGAAGCTTTCTTT	CASSLGQGQDTEAFF
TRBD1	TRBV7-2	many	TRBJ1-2	TGTGCCAGCAGCTCCGGGACAGGAGGGGTTGGAGGCTACACCTTC	CASSSGTGGVGGYTF
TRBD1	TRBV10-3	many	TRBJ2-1	TGTGCCATCAGTGAGTGGGGACAGGGGTCCTACAATGAGCAGTTCTTC	CAISEWGQGSYNEQFF
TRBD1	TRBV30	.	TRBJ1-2	TGTGCCTGGAGTCAGGACAGGGAGGGAGGCTACACCTTC	CAWSQDREGGYTF
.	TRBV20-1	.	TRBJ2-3	TGCAGTGCTACTGCGGCTGCGGGGGCGATAGATACGCAGTATTTT	CSATAAAGAIDTQYF
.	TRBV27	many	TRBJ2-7	TGTGCCAGTATGGGCGGGGCCTCCTACGAGCAGTACTTC	CASMGGASYEQYF
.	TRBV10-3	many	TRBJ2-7	TGTGCCATTGCGACGGTACCGTACGAGCAGTACTTC	CAIATVPYEQYF
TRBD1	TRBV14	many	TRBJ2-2	TGTGCCAGCAGCCATTCCCGGGACAGGGTTACCGGGGAGCTGTTTTTT	CASSHSRDRVTGELFF
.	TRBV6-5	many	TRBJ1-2	TGTGCCAGCAGTTACGACGGAACCTATGGCTACACCTTC	CASSYDGTYGYTF
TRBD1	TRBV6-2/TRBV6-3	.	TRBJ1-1	TGTGCCGGCAGCAAACGACAGGGGGGGGGCACTGAAGCTTTCTTT	CAGSKRQGGGTEAFF
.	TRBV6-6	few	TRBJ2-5	TGTGCCAGCAGTTACCAGCGCGGGACCCAGGCAGAGACCCAGTACTTC	CASSYQRGTQAETQYF
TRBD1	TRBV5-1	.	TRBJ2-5	TGCGCCAGCAGCGGGGACAGCGTGGGGGAGACCCAGTACTTC	CASSGDSVGETQYF